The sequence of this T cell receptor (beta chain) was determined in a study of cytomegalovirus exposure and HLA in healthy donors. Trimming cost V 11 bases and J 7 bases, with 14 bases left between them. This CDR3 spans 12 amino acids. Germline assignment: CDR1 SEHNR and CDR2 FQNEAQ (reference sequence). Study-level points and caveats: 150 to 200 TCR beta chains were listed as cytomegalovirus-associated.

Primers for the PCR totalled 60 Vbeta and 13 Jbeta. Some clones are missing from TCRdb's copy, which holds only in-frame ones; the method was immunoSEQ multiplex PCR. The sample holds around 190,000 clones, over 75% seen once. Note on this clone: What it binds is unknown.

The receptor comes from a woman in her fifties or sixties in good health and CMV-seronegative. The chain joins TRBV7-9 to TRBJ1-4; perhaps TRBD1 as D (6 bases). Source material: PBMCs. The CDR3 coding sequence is TGTGCCGGAACTACAGGGTTTGAAAAACTGTTTTTT. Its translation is CAGTTGFEKLFF.